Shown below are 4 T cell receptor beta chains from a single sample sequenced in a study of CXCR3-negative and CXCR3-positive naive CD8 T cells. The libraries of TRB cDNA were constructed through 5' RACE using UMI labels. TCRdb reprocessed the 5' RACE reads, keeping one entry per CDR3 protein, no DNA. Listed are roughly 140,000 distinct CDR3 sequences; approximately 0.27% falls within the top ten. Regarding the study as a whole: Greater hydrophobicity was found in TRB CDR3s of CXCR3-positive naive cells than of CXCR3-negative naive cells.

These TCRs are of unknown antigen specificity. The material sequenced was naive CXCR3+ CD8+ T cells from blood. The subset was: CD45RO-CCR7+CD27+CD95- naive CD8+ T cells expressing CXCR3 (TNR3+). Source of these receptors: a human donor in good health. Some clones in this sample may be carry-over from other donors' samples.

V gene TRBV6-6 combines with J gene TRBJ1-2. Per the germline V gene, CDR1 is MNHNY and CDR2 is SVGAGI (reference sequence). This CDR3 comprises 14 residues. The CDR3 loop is CASSYGSSNYGYTF.

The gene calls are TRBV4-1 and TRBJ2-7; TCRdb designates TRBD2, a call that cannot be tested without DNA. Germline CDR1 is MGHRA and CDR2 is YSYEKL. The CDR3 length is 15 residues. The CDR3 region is CASSLDYGGSYEQYF.

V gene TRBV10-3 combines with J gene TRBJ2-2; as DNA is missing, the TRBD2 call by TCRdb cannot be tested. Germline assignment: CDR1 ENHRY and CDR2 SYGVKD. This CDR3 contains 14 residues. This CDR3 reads CAITAAGGTGELFF.

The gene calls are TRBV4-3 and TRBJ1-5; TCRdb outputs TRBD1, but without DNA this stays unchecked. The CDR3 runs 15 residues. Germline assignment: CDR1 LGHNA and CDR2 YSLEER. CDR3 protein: CASSQDGASNQPQHF.